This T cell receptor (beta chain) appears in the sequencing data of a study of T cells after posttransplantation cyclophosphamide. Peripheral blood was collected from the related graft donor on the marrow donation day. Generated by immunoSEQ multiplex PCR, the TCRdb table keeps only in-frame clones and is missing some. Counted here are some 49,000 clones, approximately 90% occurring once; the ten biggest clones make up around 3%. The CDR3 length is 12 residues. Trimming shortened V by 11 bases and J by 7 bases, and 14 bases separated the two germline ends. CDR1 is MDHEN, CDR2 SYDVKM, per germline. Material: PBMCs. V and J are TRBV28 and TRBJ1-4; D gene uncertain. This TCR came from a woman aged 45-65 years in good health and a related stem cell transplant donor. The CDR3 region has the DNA TGTGCCGCCGAATCGGTCGGTGAAAAACTGTTTTTT. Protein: CAAESVGEKLFF.